This T cell receptor beta chain was found in a study of blood T cell repertoires in COVID-19. About the study: Donors in the United States, Italy and Spain gave samples during acute or convalescent COVID-19. In each case, the material was cDNA or gDNA derived from T cells, B-cell-depleted T cells, or PBMCs.

Per the original methods: From reference gene primer amplification, estimates of nucleated cell counts were derived. The repertoire was sequenced with immunoSEQ multiplex PCR; TCRdb's copy has only in-frame clones and lacks some. That table furnishes V, J and clone size, whereas the DNA furnished D and trimming. There are approximately 65,000 clones in the sample; about three quarters occur only once, and around a sixth lies in the top ten. Trimming removed 6 bases from V and 4 bases from J, with 15 bases in between. The germline gives CDR1 SNHLY, CDR2 FYNNEI. The CDR3 length is 14 residues. This TCR was sampled from an elderly man with acute or convalescent COVID-19. Sequencing was carried out using peripheral blood. This sequence joins TRBV2 and TRBJ1-2; TRBD1 might be the D (6 bases). The CDR3 sequence: CASRGPRGPYGYTF. The CDR3 DNA is TGTGCCAGCAGGGGACCCAGGGGTCCCTATGGCTACACCTTC.